These 21 T cell receptor beta chains originate from one sample sequenced in a study of tissue T cells after allogeneic stem cell transplantation. TCRdb's copy holds only in-frame clones and misses some; the assay was immunoSEQ multiplex PCR. The sample lists about 48,000 clones, around 70% occurring once. Sample: sorted cells pooled from one or two spleens. All receptors derive from a pool of C57BL/6 mice in good health.

About this clone itself: Gene names denote mouse genes. The read stops 1 residue short of the end of the CDR3; the missing end is completed from the germline J gene. The chain uses TRBV16 and TRBJ1-6, with D possibly TRBD1 on 5 matching bases. TRBJ1-6 is reported as an ORF; its role is uncertain. In germline, CDR1 is SGHSA, CDR2 FRNQAP. There are 15 residues in the CDR3. The V end was cut by 3 bases, the J end by 3 bases, with 9 bases between. Incomplete CDR3 DNA: TGTGCAAGCAGCTTGCAGGGAGACTATAATTCGCCCCTCTAC. This gives the protein CASSLQGDYNSPLY. Given in full, the CDR3 is CASSLQGDYNSPLYF.

This clone was detected a few times. Germline and genes here are mouse. The CDR3 end lies 1 residue beyond the end of the read and is filled in from the germline J gene. The V call is TRBV2, the J call TRBJ1-3, with TRBD1 matching 10 bases. Losses at the gene ends were 4 bases for V and 2 bases for J; bases not matched to a gene: 2. Germline V gene lookup returns CDR1 LGHNA and CDR2 YSYQKL. CDR3 length: 15 amino acids. CDR3 DNA (partial): TGTGCCAGCAGCCTAGGGACAGGGGCTGGAAATACGCTCTAT. This sequence encodes CASSLGTGAGNTLY. The whole CDR3 protein reads CASSLGTGAGNTLYF. Variable domain in full (rest from reference TRBV2 and TRBJ1-3): DPKIIQKPKYLVAVTGSEKILICEQYLGHNAMYWYRQSAKKPLEFMFSYSYQKLMDNQTASSRFQPQSSKKNHLDLQITALKPDDSATYFCASSLGTGAGNTLYFGEGSRLIVV.

Notes on this clone: Mouse germline and gene names are used. Incomplete CDR3 DNA: TGTGCCAGCAGTCCCGGGACAATTTCTGGAAATACGCTCTAT. Its protein product is CASSPGTISGNTLY. The CDR3 reads in full as CASSPGTISGNTLYF. This chain uses TRBV13-1 with TRBJ1-3; D possibly corresponds to TRBD1 (6 bases). Coverage ceases 1 residue before the CDR3 finishes, and the germline J gene fills in the end. Trimming removed 4 bases at V and 0 bases at J, with 11 bases between. CDR3 size: 15 residues. The germline CDR1 and CDR2 sequences are NSHNY and SYGAGN.

A word on this clone: Gene labels here are mouse ones. The CDR3 is cut off 1 residue early in the read; its end comes from the germline J gene. The chain has TRBV31 and TRBJ1-1; 7 nucleotides align to TRBD1. Germline V CDR1 and CDR2: GKSSPN, SITVG. CDR3 length: 14 amino acids. V lost 0 bases and J lost 2; bases outside the gene matches: 3. CDR3 DNA, as far as it was read: TGTGCCTGGAGTCTAGAGGGGGCCAACACAGAAGTCTTC. The encoded protein is CAWSLEGANTEVF. The full CDR3 protein is CAWSLEGANTEVFF.

Regarding this clone: The genes are named according to mouse. The read falls 1 residue short of the CDR3 end, and the missing part is taken from the germline J gene. V usage is TRBV15 and J usage is TRBJ1-5, with 7 bases identical to TRBD1. The germline CDR1 and CDR2 sequences are SGHND and FRSKSL. The CDR3 covers 13 residues. The junction had 1 base not matched to a gene; V was cut back by 8 bases and J by 0 bases. CDR3: CASRDSNNQAPLF. The covered CDR3 bases are TGTGCCAGCCGGGACAGTAACAACCAGGCTCCGCTT. Full variable domain (remainder filled in from reference TRBV15 and TRBJ1-5): DAGVTQTPRHEVAEKGQTIILKCEPVSGHNDLFWYRQTKIQGLELLSYFRSKSLMEDGGAFKDRFKAEMLNSSFSTLKIQPTEPKDSAVYLCASRDSNNQAPLFGEGTRLSVL.

The table lists this clone with a few counts. Genes and germline come from the mouse. Incomplete CDR3 DNA: TGCACCTGCAGTTCCGGGACAGGGAGTTATGAACAGTAC. Its protein product is CTCSSGTGSYEQY. The complete CDR3 protein is CTCSSGTGSYEQYF. V is TRBV1 and J is TRBJ2-7, with 9 positions matching TRBD1. The read ends 1 residue before the CDR3 terminus; that terminus is restored from the germline J gene. The trim removed 5 bases at V and 4 bases at J, leaving 6 bases unmatched. Germline CDR1 is NSQYPW and CDR2 is LRSPGD (reference sequence). This CDR3 spans 14 amino acids.

Notes on this clone: Gene names and germline match the mouse. The CDR3 end is not reached by the read, which stops 1 residue before it; the germline J gene fills it in. The chain employs TRBV19 and TRBJ2-5; D gene ambiguous. Deletions cut 2 bases from V and 3 bases from J, with 4 bases between. CDR3 size: 12 residues. From germline, CDR1 is FNHDT and CDR2 SITEND (reference sequence). Partial CDR3 DNA: TGTGCCAGCAGTATCGGGCAAGACACCCAGTAC. Translating it yields CASSIGQDTQY. The full CDR3 is CASSIGQDTQYF.

Worth noting for this clone: These gene names are mouse names. The CDR3 goes on 1 residue after the read ends, and that part is filled in from the germline J gene. Other DNA sequences in the same sample also yield this CDR3. This chain connects TRBV3 to TRBJ1-3; D remains unclear. The ends were cut back, 2 bases at V and 0 bases at J, with 5 bases in the middle. CDR1 SNHLY and CDR2 FYNGKV come from the germline V gene (reference sequence). The CDR3 runs 14 residues. The covered CDR3 bases are TGTGCCAGCAGCTTAAGGGATTCTGGAAATACGCTCTAT. Amino acid sequence: CASSLRDSGNTLY. The whole CDR3 region reads CASSLRDSGNTLYF.

On this clone itself: Mouse names are used for the genes. The read is 1 residue too short to cover the CDR3 end, so that end is filled in from the germline J gene. The chain employs TRBV14 and TRBJ2-7; no clear D gene. V shed 0 bases and J shed 0 bases, with 7 bases lying between them. The CDR3 totals 14 residues. From germline, CDR1 is SGHDT and CDR2 FRDEAV. CDR3 amino acids: CASSFSGSSYEQYF. The DNA read from the CDR3 is TGTGCCAGCAGTTTCTCGGGAAGCTCCTATGAACAGTAC.

With respect to this clone: Mouse gene names and germline throughout. The CDR3 goes on 1 residue after the read ends, and that part is filled in from the germline J gene. The rearrangement links TRBV13-2 to TRBJ2-5; maybe TRBD1 (6 bases). CDR1 and CDR2 from the germline V gene are NNHNN and SYGAGS (reference sequence). CDR3 length equals 14 residues. With 3 bases removed from V and 5 bases from J, the gap between germline ends came to 13 bases. The CDR3 DNA, read in part, is TGTGCCAGCGGTGGTGACAGGAGGGGAGACACCCAGTAC. Residues: CASGGDRRGDTQY. Given in full, the CDR3 is CASGGDRRGDTQYF.

Comment on this clone: Gene names and germline refer to mouse. The CDR3 end falls 1 residue outside the read, so it is completed with the germline J gene. The rearrangement links TRBV13-2 to TRBJ2-5; D gene uncertain. CDR1 and CDR2 from the germline V gene are NNHNN and SYGAGS (reference sequence). V shed 0 bases and J shed 5 bases, with 13 bases lying between them. The CDR3 sequence is 15 residues long. Here the CDR3 reads CASGDEGRTGDTQYF. The sequenced part of the CDR3 DNA is TGTGCCAGCGGTGATGAAGGGAGGACGGGAGACACCCAGTAC.

This clone has a single count. Mouse gene names apply. The CDR3 end lies 1 residue beyond the end of the read and is filled in from the germline J gene. The V call is TRBV13-3, the J call TRBJ1-6, with D uncertain. TRBJ1-6 is recorded as an ORF, its role being uncertain. The germline V gene has CDR1 NNHDY and CDR2 SYVADS. The CDR3 runs 13 residues. V was clipped by 5 bases and J by 4 bases, with 7 bases between them. The covered CDR3 bases are TGTGCCAGCAGGGGGTCTTATAATTCGCCCCTCTAC. It encodes CASRGSYNSPLY. The full CDR3 sequence reads CASRGSYNSPLYF.

A remark on this clone: The germline and genes are mouse ones. The CDR3 goes on 1 residue after the read ends, and that part is filled in from the germline J gene. This chain joins TRBV14 and TRBJ1-2; D not certain. CDR3 length equals 13 residues. CDR1 is SGHDT and CDR2 is FRDEAV in the germline V gene. Trimming took 2 bases from V and 0 from J, leaving 5 bases between them. The covered CDR3 bases are TGTGCCAGCAGTTTAACAACAAACTCCGACTACACC. This sequence encodes CASSLTTNSDYT. In full, the CDR3 is CASSLTTNSDYTF.

A note on this clone: The gene names here belong to mouse. The read ends 1 residue shy of where the CDR3 ends; the end is completed using the germline J gene. This rearrangement joins TRBV5 to TRBJ2-5; 7 bases are shared with TRBD1. After removal of 4 bases from V and 1 base from J, the junction contained 2 bases not matched to a gene. The germline V gene has CDR1 LGHNA and CDR2 YNLKQL (reference sequence). The CDR3 is made up of 14 amino acids. The CDR3: CASSLDRDQDTQYF. The covered CDR3 bases are TGTGCCAGCAGCCTCGACAGGGACCAAGACACCCAGTAC.

This clone appeared a few times. Gene labels here are mouse ones. The sequence runs out 1 residue before the end of the CDR3; the remainder is reconstructed from the germline J gene. The chain links TRBV31 to TRBJ2-7; TRBD2 matches at 7 bases. CDR1 is GKSSPN and CDR2 is SITVG in the germline V gene. V was pared by 4 bases and J by 4 bases, with 4 bases of the junction left unmatched. This CDR3 spans 12 amino acids. The covered CDR3 bases are TGTGCCTGGAAGACTGGGTCTTATGAACAGTAC. The encoded protein is CAWKTGSYEQY. In full, the CDR3 reads CAWKTGSYEQYF. Based on the CDR3 plus reference TRBV31 and TRBJ2-7, the full variable domain is AQTIHQWPVAEIKAVGSPLSLGCTIKGKSSPNLYWYWQATGGTLQQLFYSITVGQVESVVQLNLSASRPKDDQFILSTEKLLLSHSGFYLCAWKTGSYEQYFGPGTRLTVL.

This clone appeared a single time. Each gene name is a mouse one. Coverage ceases 1 residue before the CDR3 finishes, and the germline J gene fills in the end. The genes are TRBV4 and TRBJ2-4; D call uncertain. V lost 5 bases and J 2 bases, leaving 8 bases between the germline ends. The CDR3 covers 13 residues. Germline V gene data show CDR1 as LGHDT and CDR2 as YNNKQL (reference sequence). Here the CDR3 reads CASSTSDQNTLYF. CDR3 bases read: TGTGCCAGCAGCACCTCAGATCAAAACACCTTGTAC.

Details on this clone: Mouse gene names and germline throughout. The read finishes 1 residue shy of the CDR3 end, and the germline J gene is used to complete it. The chain links TRBV17 to TRBJ2-5; 10 bases are shared with TRBD2. CDR3 length: 14 residues. Germline CDR1 and CDR2: MNHDT and YYDKIL. The J segment lost 5 bases and the V segment lost 2 bases, leaving 1 base of the junction unmatched. The CDR3 DNA, read in part, is TGTGCTAGCAGTAGACTGGGGGGGCGAGACACCCAGTAC. It codes for CASSRLGGRDTQY. Given in full, the CDR3 is CASSRLGGRDTQYF.

Remarks on this clone: Here the gene names and germline are mouse. The read terminates 1 residue ahead of where the CDR3 ends, so the germline J gene completes it. This rearrangement joins TRBV26 to TRBJ2-4; perhaps TRBD1 as D (5 bases). Germline-derived CDR1 and CDR2 are KGHPV and FQNQEV (reference sequence). CDR3 size: 14 residues. The V and J ends lost 3 bases and 0 bases respectively, with 7 bases between them. The CDR3 protein is CASSLGQSQNTLYF. Incomplete CDR3 DNA: TGTGCCAGCAGTCTTGGACAAAGTCAAAACACCTTGTAC.

About this clone: Mouse names are used for the genes. The read terminates 1 residue before the CDR3 end, so the remaining end is supplied by the germline J gene. The chain joins TRBV13-2 to TRBJ2-7, with D tentatively TRBD1 (6 bases). The CDR3 totals 14 residues. V lost 5 bases and J lost 1, with 13 bases in between. The germline CDR1 and CDR2 sequences are NNHNN and SYGAGS (reference sequence). The CDR3 sequence: CASGSGTNSYEQYF. CDR3 bases read: TGTGCCAGCGGCTCCGGGACAAATTCCTATGAACAGTAC.

A note on this clone: The gene names given are mouse names. The read stops 1 residue short of the end of the CDR3; the missing end is completed from the germline J gene. The genes are TRBV3 and TRBJ2-1, with TRBD2 matching 9 bases. The CDR3 is 16 amino acids. Germline V CDR1 and CDR2: SNHLY, FYNGKV (reference sequence). V lost 1 base, J lost 1 base, and 2 bases stayed unmatched. The CDR3 sequence is CASSLDWGVNYAEQFF. CDR3 bases read: TGTGCCAGCAGCTTAGACTGGGGGGTCAACTATGCTGAGCAGTTC.

This clone was counted between two and nine times. The genes and germline here are from mouse. The read halts 1 residue ahead of the CDR3 end, with the missing end drawn from the germline J gene. The chain is built from TRBV17 and TRBJ1-1; 8 nucleotides align to TRBD1. With 5 bases clipped from V and 5 bases from J, the junction kept 4 bases outside the gene matches. This CDR3 is 13 amino acids long. Germline V gene data show CDR1 as MNHDT and CDR2 as YYDKIL. Partial CDR3 DNA: TGTGCTAGCAGTTCAGGGGGCTGTACAGAAGTCTTC. Encoded protein: CASSSGGCTEVF. In full, the CDR3 reads CASSSGGCTEVFF. The whole variable domain, filled in from reference TRBV17 and TRBJ1-1, reads DTTVKQNPRYKLARVGKPVNLICSQTMNHDTMYWYQKKPNQAPKLLLFYYDKILNREADTFEKFQSSRPNNSFCSLYIGSAGLEYSAMYLCASSSGGCTEVFFGKGTRLTVV.